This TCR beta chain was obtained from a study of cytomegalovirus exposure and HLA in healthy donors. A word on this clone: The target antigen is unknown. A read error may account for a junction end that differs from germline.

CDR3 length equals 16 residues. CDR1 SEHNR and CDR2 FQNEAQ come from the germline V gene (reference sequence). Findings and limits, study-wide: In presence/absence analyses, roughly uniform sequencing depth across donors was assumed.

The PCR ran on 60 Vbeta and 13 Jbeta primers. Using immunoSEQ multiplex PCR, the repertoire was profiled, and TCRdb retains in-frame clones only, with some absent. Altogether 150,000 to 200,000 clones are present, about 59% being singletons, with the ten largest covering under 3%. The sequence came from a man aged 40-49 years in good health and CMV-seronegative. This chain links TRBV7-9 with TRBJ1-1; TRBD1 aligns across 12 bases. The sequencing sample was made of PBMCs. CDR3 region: CSSSSTGQGAPTEAFF. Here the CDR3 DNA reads TGTTCCAGCAGCTCAACGGGACAGGGGGCGCCCACTGAAGCTTTCTTT.